The text below deals with one T cell receptor beta chain. Trimming at V came to 2 bases and at J to 5 bases, leaving 7 bases not matched to a gene. Germline assignment: CDR1 SGHRS and CDR2 YFSETQ. This CDR3 contains 15 residues. Here immunoSEQ multiplex PCR was the method, and the copy in TCRdb shows in-frame clones only, minus some. The profile covers 8,000 to 13,000 clones, with under 85% appearing a single time and 8.2% taken by the ten largest. Patients got ipilimumab 1 mg/kg beginning 14 to 28 days post-transplant. These data come from a study of ipilimumab plus nivolumab after autologous stem cell transplantation.

V usage is TRBV5-1 and J usage is TRBJ2-1; TRBD1 matches 7 bases. The TCR was taken from a male donor with diffuse large B-cell lymphoma. The sequenced sample was PBMCs, obtained in a trial of ipilimumab plus nivolumab as post-transplant consolidation. CDR3 nucleotide sequence: TGCGCCAGCAGCTTTATGCAGGGGGACCACAATGAGCAGTTCTTC. Translating it yields CASSFMQGDHNEQFF.